The sequence of this TCR beta chain was determined in a study of cytomegalovirus exposure and HLA in healthy donors listed by TCRdb under 2017. Context from the whole study: In an earlier analysis of roughly 590 of the donors, 276 Gb of sequence data and 100 million or so unique TCR beta sequences from about 179 million T cells were reported. About 280 gigabases of sequencing data and 70 million to 100 million unique TCR sequences made up an early release that covered over 550 HLA-typed donors. Among the roughly 400 genotyped donors, around 81% belonged to the genetic ancestry cluster associated with self-reported Caucasian donors. The aim of the study was to test whether cataloging public T cell receptors could identify signatures of past pathogen exposure. The T cell repertoires of roughly 660 subjects were profiled by immunosequencing and related to cytomegalovirus serostatus. A separate validation cohort of about 110 different subjects was used in addition to the roughly 620-subject first cohort. The study combined high-throughput TCR immunosequencing, statistical association of individual TCRs with disease status, and machine learning to predict cytomegalovirus infection status. A later analysis re-examined previously published TCR beta repertoires from more than 650 donors and added high-resolution HLA genotyping to investigate patterns of TCR occurrence. The later analysis used no new phenotypic data to find candidate immune exposures, relying instead on TCR beta sequences and their occurrence across donors. In an earlier analysis of 500 to 650 of the donors, high-throughput TCR beta sequencing was used to judge whether each TCR beta V gene segment behaved as functional or pseudogenic. Donor age, sex, ethnicity and CMV serostatus were compiled alongside the repertoire data. Genome-wide SNP genotypes for about 60% of the roughly 700 donors were used in a later genetic analysis, which treated that subset as a discovery cohort. Every repertoire in the discovery cohort had been generated on one and the same sequencing platform. HLA typing covered class I and class II loci at four-digit resolution. The number of donors typed differed by locus, with about 629-630 for A, B, C, DRB1 and DQB1, 522 for DQA1, 600 to 610 for DPA1, and around 430 for DPB1. Because of strong linkage in the cohort, a handful of DR-DQ haplotypes were treated as single units for association and clustering. Among about 400 genotyped donors of the cohort, an average of roughly 230,000 unique TCR beta nucleotide sequences was sequenced per donor, of which about 18% were non-productive. What the study reported, not specific to this receptor: Linkage disequilibrium might explain the correlated functional status among segregating V segments, but an unknown experimental factor could not be excluded. Three of the identified cytomegalovirus-associated TCR beta chains were confirmed in vitro to be specific for cytomegalovirus antigens. According to the authors, the approach could potentially be generalized to other disease states and immunological phenotypes. A cluster of highly shared sequence variants was judged likely to represent a technical artifact of the sequencing pipeline. While some public TCRs were present in many individuals, most TCR sequences turned up only very rarely across donors. A later analysis associated around 16,000 TCR beta sequences with specific HLA alleles at a false discovery rate of 0.05. According to a later analysis, TCR association rates differed among HLA loci, with DRB1 alleles showing the most associated TCRs and HLA-C alleles showing the fewest. The study listed 164 TCR beta chains as associated with cytomegalovirus. Because counts were too low, roughly 17 rarely observed V segments, including chromosome 9 orphons, were left out of the earlier analysis of approximately 580 of the donors. In a later genetic analysis, fewer N-insertions in productive TCRs were reported among donors in an Asian-associated ancestry cluster than the roughly 700-donor mean. In an earlier analysis of 587 of the donors, most TCR beta V segments appeared in productive rearrangements about 87% or about 30% of the time, broadly matching IMGT annotations. CMV serostatus was the only immune exposure information available for the cohort. Because the 87-base-pair reads could not distinguish some IMGT-functional V segments, including TRBV6-2 and TRBV6-3, those segments were excluded. A further reported finding was that TCR beta sequences accurately predicted the HLA-A and HLA-B alleles for most subjects in the first cohort. V-gene and J-gene trimming of TCR beta chains was associated with a missense DCLRE1C variant in a later genetic analysis, and the association was replicated in an independent cohort. Assigning TCR associations to individual alleles was difficult when HLA alleles, especially DR and DQ, strongly co-occurred. This cohort had only TCR beta chains sequenced, and the lack of alpha or paired-chain data limited which features could be detected. In a later analysis, HLA-associated TCR beta chains showed more clonal expansion and lower generation probabilities than non-associated chains that were equally common. According to a later analysis, most CMV-associated TCR beta chains appeared to be HLA-restricted, and the HLA associations seemed to be driven largely by CMV exposure. In a later analysis, several top co-occurrence clusters were reported to appear linked to parvovirus B19, influenza, CMV and Epstein-Barr virus. Roughly uniform sequencing depth across donors was assumed in presence/absence analyses, although this assumption may not hold. In both the original and validation cohorts, the classifier was reported to diagnose cytomegalovirus status with high specificity and sensitivity. Because HLA typing was unavailable for some donors at each locus, only the typed subset was used in association tests.

Reading the germline V gene (reference sequence) gives CDR1 MNHEY and CDR2 SMNVEV. The CDR3 spans 12 residues, from the cysteine through the phenylalanine. The only DNA kept is the CDR3, 36 bases in frame from the first base. A distance of 10 bases separates the germline ends of V and J, which lose 3 bases and 8 bases respectively. About this clone itself: There is no known antigen for this receptor. One base away there is no much larger clone; base qualities are not given.

The library was made by the immunoSEQ multiplex PCR assay. A mixture of 60 forward primers for TCR Vbeta segments and 13 reverse primers for TCR Jbeta segments was used in the multiplex PCR. The CDR3 region of rearranged TCR beta genes was amplified from genomic DNA by a multiplex PCR assay. The Illumina HiSeq System was used to sequence the amplified TCR beta libraries as 87-base-pair reads. The authors' analysis ran thus. Across the 700 or so repertoires, a later analysis counted 75 million to 90 million unique TCR beta chains, around 11 million of which were shared by at least two donors. Raw reads were error-corrected and collapsed into unique sequences with a nearest-neighbor algorithm that merged closely related sequences to remove PCR and sequencing errors. Alignment of CDR3 sequences to IMGT reference sequences was used to assign V, D and J gene segments. Each retained sequence needed at least a six-nucleotide match to both a V gene segment and a J gene segment. A rearrangement was called productive if the CDR3 had no stop codons and remained in frame with V and J, and every other rearrangement was called non-productive. CDR3 was defined by IMGT convention, running from the second conserved V-encoded cysteine to the conserved J-encoded phenylalanine. The earlier analysis of about 500 of the donors excluded sequences that lacked an unambiguous match to a single V gene segment. An earlier analysis of 500 to 600 of the donors classified V segments as functional when productive rearrangements were above 56.7% and as segregating when the standard deviation between donors was above 5%. To diagnose cytomegalovirus status from the catalog of TCR beta chain sequences, a statistical classification framework was built. In a later analysis, V and J genes were assigned by comparing TCR nucleotide sequences against IMGT/GENE-DB human TR gene sequences. Using the TCRdist pipeline, a later analysis assigned CDR3 sequences along with most-parsimonious VDJ recombination scenarios. In a later analysis, each TCR beta chain was defined by its CDR3 amino acid sequence together with its V-gene family, and reads lacking a unique V-gene family were excluded. In a later analysis, 500 to 700 highly shared, low-generation-probability nucleotide sequences were removed to address suspected cross-contamination and a sequencing artifact. In a later analysis, a clonal expansion index was calculated for each public chain from normalized within-repertoire ranks of inferred template counts. A later analysis computed generation probabilities with a VDJ recombination model fitted to out-of-frame rearrangements, and checked the results against IGoR. In a later analysis, TCR-TCR, TCR-HLA and TCR-CMV co-occurrence was scored with hypergeometric tests, and a repertoire-size bias correction was applied to TCR pairs. A later analysis estimated false discovery rates by permuting HLA or CMV assignments 20 times. In a later analysis, co-occurring TCRs were grouped using DBSCAN, and TCRdist sequence similarity was added for clustering within HLA-allele-positive subsets. For co-occurrence clustering, repertoires with fewer than 30,000 or more than 120,000 public chains were excluded, along with four or five repertoires with anomalous nucleotide sharing. TCRdb took over this immuneACCESS table, retaining in-frame rearrangements with V and J assigned. Such tables are incomplete; in checked studies, under half of the missing clones stem from an unresolved V gene, and the remainder is unexplained. D and trimming were read from the DNA, whereas the V and J calls and clone size are those reported in that table. For this sample the table gives over 65,000 clones, of which roughly 80% were detected only once. Of the sample, over 2% is held by the ten largest clones.

In total, fewer than 750 healthy bone marrow donors made up the cohort. At the time of sampling, every cohort member was nominally healthy, though immune exposures that went unrecorded were likely present. The donor was CMV seronegative and was included in the group of about 350 seronegative cohort members. A peripheral blood sample was provided by each donor, and peripheral blood mononuclear cells were used for TCR beta sequencing. Genomic DNA extraction from the blood cell samples was performed with the Qiagen DNeasy Blood Extraction Kit. This TCR was sampled from a middle-aged man in good health and CMV-seronegative. This chain joins TRBV27 to TRBJ1-2, and possibly TRBD1, on 5 matching bases. Specimen: PBMCs. The DNA sequence is TGTGCCAGCAGTTTTGCAGGGCGCGGCTACACCTTC. Its amino acids are CASSFAGRGYTF.